Listed below are T cell receptor beta chains from one sample, sequenced in a study of T cells expressing NK-cell markers. No DNA is given; TCRdb re-called the 5' RACE reads and lists each CDR3 protein once. This sample carries about 2,200 distinct CDR3 sequences, with just under 75% going to the ten biggest clones. Sequenced input: blood T cells: a sorted CD56 or NKG2C T cell subset, CD4+ or CD8+ T cells, or bulk PBMC T cells (not recorded which). The receptor set was obtained from a woman between 18 and 29 years old in good health. The CDR3 runs from the conserved cysteine through the conserved F or W. Rows may omit the clone size; those that give it use once, few, many or a size class.

TRBJ2-3	.	TRBV6-1	CASISLLAGVTDTQYF
TRBJ2-2	.	TRBV6-1	CASSEESGRAGELFF
TRBJ1-5	.	TRBV20-1	CSARQVSGQGAQPQHF
TRBJ1-1	medium-sized	TRBV12-3/TRBV12-4	CASSFTVRAEAFF
TRBJ1-2	.	TRBV20-1	CSARLRDYGYTF
TRBJ2-3	.	TRBV6-1	CMSGTGGGTDTQYF
TRBJ1-2	.	TRBV2	CASHYPSYSGPSYGYTF
TRBJ2-1	.	TRBV4-3	CASSHRDREHDEQFF
TRBJ2-7	.	TRBV14	CASSQGPYEQYF
TRBJ1-1	.	TRBV20-1	CSARDPGRDTEAFF
TRBJ1-5	.	TRBV3-1	CASSQGRGRRRSNQPQHF
TRBJ1-5	.	TRBV6-1	CASSPTENQPQHF
TRBJ2-1	.	TRBV14	CASSQGTSGSHNEQFF
TRBJ1-5	.	TRBV20-1	CSARVSGQGTFLGNQPQHF
TRBJ1-6	.	TRBV9	CASSVGRAGSPLHF
TRBJ2-3	.	TRBV27	CASSSYTDTQYF
TRBJ1-1	.	TRBV29-1	CSAQGQGNTEAFF
TRBJ2-5	.	TRBV20-1	CSARSVSSGNSIQETQYF
TRBJ2-1	medium-sized	TRBV6-4	CASSPGGHNEQFF
TRBJ2-3	.	TRBV6-4	CASSASPTDTQYF
TRBJ2-1	.	TRBV11-1	CASSLVLYSFASSYNEQFF
TRBJ1-1	.	TRBV6-1	CASSARTGEGTEAFF
TRBJ2-3	.	TRBV5-1	CASSWGLATSTDTQYF
TRBJ2-3	.	TRBV27	CASSLVWGQDPDTQYF
TRBJ2-6	.	TRBV6-4	CASSEGQSSGANVLTF
TRBJ2-3	.	TRBV25-1	CASSDTFRDRGTDTQYF
TRBJ2-3	medium-sized	TRBV6-2/TRBV6-3	CASSYSAATDTQYF
TRBJ1-6	.	TRBV7-6	CASSSSQRGSPLHF
TRBJ1-2	.	TRBV9	CASSENPGDHTF
TRBJ2-7	.	TRBV21-1	CASSKILATYEQYF
TRBJ1-2	.	TRBV28	CASSPPPGYTF
TRBJ1-2	.	TRBV6-9	CASSSDVANYGYTF
TRBJ2-1	medium-sized	TRBV14	CASSPKAVSNEQFF
TRBJ1-5	medium-sized	TRBV5-1	CASSFSAEEGDQPQHF
TRBJ1-6	.	TRBV7-2	CASTRMGRGYNSPLHF
TRBJ2-3	medium-sized	TRBV6-5	CASSYSGTSGGDTQYF
TRBJ2-1	.	TRBV6-1	CASSELAGGPNEQFF
TRBJ2-1	medium-sized	TRBV6-2/TRBV6-3	CASSYSTGYNEQFF
TRBJ1-2	.	TRBV19	CASQALGSLYGYTF
TRBJ2-1	.	TRBV7-9	CASSLAYEQFF
TRBJ2-3	.	TRBV5-1	CASRPEATTHPTDTQYF
TRBJ2-2	medium-sized	TRBV20-1	CSARAGGSLVGELFF
TRBJ2-1	medium-sized	TRBV7-2	CASSIRSGAYYNEQFF
TRBJ2-7	.	TRBV15	CATSRINPRPYEQYF